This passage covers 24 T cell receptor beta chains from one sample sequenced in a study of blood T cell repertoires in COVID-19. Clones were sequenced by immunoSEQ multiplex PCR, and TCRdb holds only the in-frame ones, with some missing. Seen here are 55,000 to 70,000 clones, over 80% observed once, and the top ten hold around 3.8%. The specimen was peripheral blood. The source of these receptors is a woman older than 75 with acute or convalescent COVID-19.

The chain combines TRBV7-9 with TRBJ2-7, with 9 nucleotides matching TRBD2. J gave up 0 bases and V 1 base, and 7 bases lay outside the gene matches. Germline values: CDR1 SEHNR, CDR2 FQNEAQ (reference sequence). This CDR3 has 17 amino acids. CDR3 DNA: TGTGCCAGCAGCTTAGAAATAGCGGGGGATATCTCCTACGAGCAGTACTTC. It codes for CASSLEIAGDISYEQYF. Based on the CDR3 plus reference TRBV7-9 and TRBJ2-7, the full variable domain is DTGVSQNPRHKITKRGQNVTFRCDPISEHNRLYWYRQTLGQGPEFLTYFQNEAQLEKSRLLSDRFSAERPKGSFSTLEIQRTEQGDSAMYLCASSLEIAGDISYEQYFGPGTRLTVT.

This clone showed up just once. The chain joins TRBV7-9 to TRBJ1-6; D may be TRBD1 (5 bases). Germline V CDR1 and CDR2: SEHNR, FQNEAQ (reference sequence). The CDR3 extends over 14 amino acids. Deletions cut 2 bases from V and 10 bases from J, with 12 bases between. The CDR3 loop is CASSLSQGQSPLHF. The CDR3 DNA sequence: TGTGCCAGCAGCTTAAGTCAGGGTCAATCACCCCTCCACTTT. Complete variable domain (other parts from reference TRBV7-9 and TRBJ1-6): DTGVSQNPRHKITKRGQNVTFRCDPISEHNRLYWYRQTLGQGPEFLTYFQNEAQLEKSRLLSDRFSAERPKGSFSTLEIQRTEQGDSAMYLCASSLSQGQSPLHFGNGTRLTVT.

CDR3 bases: TGTGCCATCAGTGAGGAGAGGGGCGGGGTAAGCTCCTACGAGCAGTACTTC. Protein sequence: CAISEERGGVSSYEQYF. The genes are TRBV10-3 and TRBJ2-7; maybe TRBD2 (6 bases). Trimming left V 2 bases short and J 0 bases short, with 17 bases between. CDR3 length: 17 amino acids. Germline CDR1 reads ENHRY; CDR2 reads SYGVKD.

CDR3 DNA sequence: TGTGCCAGCAGCCGCTTAGGATCGCAGGGGCGCTCTGGAAACACCATATATTTT. Protein sequence: CASSRLGSQGRSGNTIYF. This rearrangement joins TRBV7-2 to TRBJ1-3, with a tentative D call TRBD1 (6 bases). The CDR3 sequence is 18 residues long. Germline V CDR1 and CDR2: SGHTA, FQGNSA. V was trimmed by 5 bases and J by 0 bases, leaving 20 bases between them.

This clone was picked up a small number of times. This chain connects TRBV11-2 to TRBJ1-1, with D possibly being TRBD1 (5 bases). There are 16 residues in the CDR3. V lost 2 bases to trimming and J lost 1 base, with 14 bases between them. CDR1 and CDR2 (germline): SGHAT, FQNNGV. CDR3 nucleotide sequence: TGTGCCAGCAGCTTAAGTAGGCAGGGAAAGAACACTGAAGCTTTCTTT. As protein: CASSLSRQGKNTEAFF.

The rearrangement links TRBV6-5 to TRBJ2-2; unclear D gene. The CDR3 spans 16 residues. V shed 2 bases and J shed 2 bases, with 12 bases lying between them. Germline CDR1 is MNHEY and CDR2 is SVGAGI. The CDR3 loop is CASSYLRQTNTGELFF. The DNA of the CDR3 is TGTGCCAGCAGTTACCTTCGTCAGACTAACACCGGGGAGCTGTTTTTT.

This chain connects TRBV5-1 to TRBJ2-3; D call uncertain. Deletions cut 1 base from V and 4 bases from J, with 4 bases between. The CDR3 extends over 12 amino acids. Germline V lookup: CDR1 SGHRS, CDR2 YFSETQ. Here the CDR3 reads CASSLSADTQYF. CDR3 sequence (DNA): TGCGCCAGCAGCTTGTCGGCAGATACGCAGTATTTT.

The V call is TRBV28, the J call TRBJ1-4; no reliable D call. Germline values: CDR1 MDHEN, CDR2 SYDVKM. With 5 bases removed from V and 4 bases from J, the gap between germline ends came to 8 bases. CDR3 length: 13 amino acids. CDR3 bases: TGTGCCAGCAGTGCGGGGTTTAATGAAAAACTGTTTTTT. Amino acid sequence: CASSAGFNEKLFF.

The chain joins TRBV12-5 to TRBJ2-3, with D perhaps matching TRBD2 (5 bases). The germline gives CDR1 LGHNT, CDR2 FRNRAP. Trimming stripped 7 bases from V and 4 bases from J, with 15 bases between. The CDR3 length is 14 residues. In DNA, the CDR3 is TGTGCTAGTGCTCAGACACGGGGAGCAGATACGCAGTATTTT. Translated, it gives CASAQTRGADTQYF.

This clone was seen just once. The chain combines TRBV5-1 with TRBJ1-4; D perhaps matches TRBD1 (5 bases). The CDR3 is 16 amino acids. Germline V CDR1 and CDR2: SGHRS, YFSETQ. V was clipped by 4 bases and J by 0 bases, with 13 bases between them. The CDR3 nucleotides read TGCGCCAGCAGCACGCCCACAGGCGCAACTAATGAAAAACTGTTTTTT. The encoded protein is CASSTPTGATNEKLFF.

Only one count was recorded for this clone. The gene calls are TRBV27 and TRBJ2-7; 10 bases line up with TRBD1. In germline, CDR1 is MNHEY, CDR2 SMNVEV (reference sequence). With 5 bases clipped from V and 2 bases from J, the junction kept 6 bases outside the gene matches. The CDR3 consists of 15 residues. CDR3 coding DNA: TGTGCCAGCAGTCGAGGGACAGGGGTTACCTACGAGCAGTACTTC. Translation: CASSRGTGVTYEQYF.

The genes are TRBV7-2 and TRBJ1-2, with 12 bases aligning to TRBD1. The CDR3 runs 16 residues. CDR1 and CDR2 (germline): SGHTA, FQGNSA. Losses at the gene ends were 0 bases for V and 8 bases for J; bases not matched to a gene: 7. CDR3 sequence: CASSLALGQGAGGYTF. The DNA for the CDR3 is TGTGCCAGCAGCTTAGCCTTGGGACAGGGGGCTGGAGGCTACACCTTC.

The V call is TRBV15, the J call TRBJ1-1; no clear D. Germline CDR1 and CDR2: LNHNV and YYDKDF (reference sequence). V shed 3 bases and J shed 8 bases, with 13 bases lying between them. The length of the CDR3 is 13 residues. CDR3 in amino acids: CATSRYEGGEAFF. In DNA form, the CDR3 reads TGTGCCACCAGCAGGTATGAGGGCGGGGAAGCTTTCTTT.

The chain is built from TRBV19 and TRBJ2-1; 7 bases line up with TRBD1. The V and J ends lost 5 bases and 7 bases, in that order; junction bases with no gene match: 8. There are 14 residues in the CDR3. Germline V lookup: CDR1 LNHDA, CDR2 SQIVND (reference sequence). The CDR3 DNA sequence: TGTGCCAGTAGTCCTCAGTTCAGGGGGAATGAGCAGTTCTTC. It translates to CASSPQFRGNEQFF.

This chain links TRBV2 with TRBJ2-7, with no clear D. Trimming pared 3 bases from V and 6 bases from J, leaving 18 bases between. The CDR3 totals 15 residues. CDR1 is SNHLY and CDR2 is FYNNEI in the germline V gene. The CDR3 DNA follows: TGTGCCAGCAGTGAGATTGGTGGCATTGGGCCCGAGCAGTACTTC. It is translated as CASSEIGGIGPEQYF.

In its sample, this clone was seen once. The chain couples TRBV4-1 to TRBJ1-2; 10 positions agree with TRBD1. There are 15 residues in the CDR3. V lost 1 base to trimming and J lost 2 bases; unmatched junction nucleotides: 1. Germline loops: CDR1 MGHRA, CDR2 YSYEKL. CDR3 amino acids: CASSQGGQGNYGYTF. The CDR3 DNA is TGCGCCAGCAGCCAAGGGGGACAGGGGAACTATGGCTACACCTTC.

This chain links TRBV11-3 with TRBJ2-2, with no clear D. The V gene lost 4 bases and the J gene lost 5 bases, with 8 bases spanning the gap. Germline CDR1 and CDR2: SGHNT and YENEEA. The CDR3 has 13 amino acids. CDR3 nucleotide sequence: TGTGCCAGCAGCTCAGGTCCGACCGGGGAGCTGTTTTTT. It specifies CASSSGPTGELFF.

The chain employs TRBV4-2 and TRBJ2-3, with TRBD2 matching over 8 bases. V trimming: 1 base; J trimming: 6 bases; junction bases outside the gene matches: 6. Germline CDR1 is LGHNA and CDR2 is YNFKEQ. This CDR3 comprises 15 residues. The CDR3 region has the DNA TGTGCCAGCAGCCAAGCTCACGGGGGGGACGATACGCAGTATTTT. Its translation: CASSQAHGGDDTQYF.

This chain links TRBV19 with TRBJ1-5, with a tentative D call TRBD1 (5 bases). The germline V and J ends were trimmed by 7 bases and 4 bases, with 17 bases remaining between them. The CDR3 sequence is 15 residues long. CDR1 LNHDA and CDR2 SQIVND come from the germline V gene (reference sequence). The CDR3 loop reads CASTGVGARNQPQHF. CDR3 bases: TGTGCCAGTACAGGAGTAGGGGCGCGGAATCAGCCCCAGCATTTT.

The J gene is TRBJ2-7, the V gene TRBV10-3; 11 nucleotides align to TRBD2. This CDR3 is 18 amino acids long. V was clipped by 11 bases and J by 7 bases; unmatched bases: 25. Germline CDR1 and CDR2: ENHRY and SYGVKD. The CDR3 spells CASTPLLAGALRGEEQYF. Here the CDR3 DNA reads TGTGCCTCCACCCCGCTACTAGCGGGGGCCTTAAGAGGAGAAGAGCAGTACTTC.

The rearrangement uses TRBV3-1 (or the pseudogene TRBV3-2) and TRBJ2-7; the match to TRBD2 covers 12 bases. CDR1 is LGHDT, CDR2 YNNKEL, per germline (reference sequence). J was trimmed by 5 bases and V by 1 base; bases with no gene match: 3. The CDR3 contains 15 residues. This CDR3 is CASSQGLAGVHEQYF. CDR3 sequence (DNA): TGTGCCAGCAGCCAAGGACTAGCGGGAGTCCACGAGCAGTACTTC.

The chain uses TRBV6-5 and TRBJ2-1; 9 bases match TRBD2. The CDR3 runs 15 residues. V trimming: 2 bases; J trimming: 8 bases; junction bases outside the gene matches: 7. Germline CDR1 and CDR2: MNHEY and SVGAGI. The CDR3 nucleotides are TGTGCCAGCAGTTACGCGGGACTAGCAGTCGATGAGCAGTTCTTC. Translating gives CASSYAGLAVDEQFF.

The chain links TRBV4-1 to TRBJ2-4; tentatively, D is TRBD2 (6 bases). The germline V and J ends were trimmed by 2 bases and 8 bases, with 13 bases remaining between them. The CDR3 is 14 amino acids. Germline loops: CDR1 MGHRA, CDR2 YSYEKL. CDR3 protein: CASSQIGGRHIQYF. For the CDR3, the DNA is TGCGCCAGCAGCCAAATCGGGGGTCGACACATTCAGTACTTC.

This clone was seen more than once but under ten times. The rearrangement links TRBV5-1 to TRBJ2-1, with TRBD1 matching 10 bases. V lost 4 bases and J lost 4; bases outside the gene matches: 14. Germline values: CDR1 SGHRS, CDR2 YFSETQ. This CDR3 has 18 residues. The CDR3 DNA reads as TGCGCCAGCAGCACCTCCCGGGCTGGACAGGGGGTTTACAATGAGCAGTTCTTC. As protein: CASSTSRAGQGVYNEQFF.